The TCR beta chain described here comes from a study of blood T cell repertoires in COVID-19. Study context: PBMCs, B-cell-depleted T cells, or T cells provided the cDNA or gDNA that made up the material.

The V gene's germline CDR1 is SQVTM and CDR2 ANQGSEA. The CDR3 is made up of 16 amino acids. Trimming cost V 4 bases and J 8 bases, with 24 bases left between them. Some clones are missing from TCRdb's copy, which holds only in-frame ones; the method was immunoSEQ multiplex PCR. The sample has approximately 240,000 clones; around 85% are singletons. This clone has at least ten counts. The J gene is TRBJ2-1, the V gene TRBV29-1, with a possible D match to TRBD2 (7 bases). The sample consisted of peripheral blood. The TCR comes from a woman in her thirties or forties with active or convalescent COVID-19. The CDR3 is CSVVAGAGGPGDEQFF. In nucleotides, the CDR3 is TGCAGCGTTGTAGCGGGCGCCGGGGGCCCTGGCGATGAGCAGTTCTTC.